The clone carrying this TCR beta chain was seen a few times. Its antigen remains unknown. TCRdb reprocessed the 5' RACE reads with MiXCR, giving one entry per CDR3 protein. This table holds about 1.7 million distinct CDR3 sequences, 32% found once. The sample is drawn from a study of identical twins. General study results and limits: Cross-sectional statistical analysis was relied on for the conclusions, without the same donors being followed.

The TCR was taken from a newborn girl in good health. The sequencing sample was made of cord blood.

The CDR3: CASSYSTISGGYWNEQFF. Here the CDR3 DNA reads TGTGCCAGCAGTTACTCGACTATTAGCGGGGGGTACTGGAATGAGCAGTTCTTC. The chain employs TRBV6-5 and TRBJ2-1; 10 bases are shared with TRBD2. Trimming cost V 0 bases and J 7 bases; bases outside gene matches: 12. This CDR3 contains 18 residues. CDR1 and CDR2 (germline): MNHEY, SVGAGI.